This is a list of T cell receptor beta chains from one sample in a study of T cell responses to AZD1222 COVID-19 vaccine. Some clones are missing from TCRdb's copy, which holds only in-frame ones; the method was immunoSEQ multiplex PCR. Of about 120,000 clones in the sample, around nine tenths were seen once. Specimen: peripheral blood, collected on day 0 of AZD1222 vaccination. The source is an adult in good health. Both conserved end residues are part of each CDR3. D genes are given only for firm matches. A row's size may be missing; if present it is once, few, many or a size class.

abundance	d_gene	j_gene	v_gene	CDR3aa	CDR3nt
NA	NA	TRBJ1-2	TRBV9	CASSLRGQYGYTF	TGTGCCAGCAGCCTGAGAGGGCAGTACGGCTACACCTTC
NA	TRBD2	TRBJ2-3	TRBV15	CATSRASGGADTQYF	TGTGCCACCAGCAGAGCTAGCGGGGGGGCGGATACGCAGTATTTT
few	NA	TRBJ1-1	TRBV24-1	CATRGRGTRNTEAFF	TGTGCCACCAGGGGGAGGGGCACCAGGAACACTGAAGCTTTCTTT
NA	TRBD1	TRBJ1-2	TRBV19	CASSNRQGGHYGYTF	TGTGCCAGTAGTAACCGACAGGGGGGGCACTATGGCTACACCTTC
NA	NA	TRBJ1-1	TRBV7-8	CASSLGSNTEAFF	TGTGCCAGCAGCTTAGGTTCGAACACTGAAGCTTTCTTT
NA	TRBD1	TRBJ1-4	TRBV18	CASSRDSNEKLFF	TGTGCCAGCTCACGGGACAGTAATGAAAAACTGTTTTTT
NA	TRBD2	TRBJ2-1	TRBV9	CASSVDPSGRVGEQFF	TGTGCCAGCAGCGTAGACCCTAGCGGGAGGGTTGGGGAGCAGTTCTTC
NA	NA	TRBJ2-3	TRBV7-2	CASRGGVLPGTDTQYF	TGTGCCAGCAGAGGGGGGGTCCTTCCTGGCACAGATACGCAGTATTTT
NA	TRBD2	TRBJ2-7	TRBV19	CASSGLAGAKLTYEQYF	TGTGCCAGTAGTGGACTAGCGGGAGCCAAACTAACCTACGAGCAGTACTTC
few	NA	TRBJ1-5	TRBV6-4	CASSEGPNQPQHF	TGTGCCAGCAGTGAGGGCCCTAATCAGCCCCAGCATTTT
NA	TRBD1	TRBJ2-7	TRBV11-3	CASSLGQGGYEQYF	TGTGCCAGCAGCTTAGGACAGGGGGGCTACGAGCAGTACTTC
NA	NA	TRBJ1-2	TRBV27	CASSPSRATVGYGYTF	TGTGCCAGCAGTCCTTCCCGGGCGACGGTGGGTTATGGCTACACCTTC
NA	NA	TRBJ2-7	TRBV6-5	CASSRTVGYEQYF	TGTGCCAGCAGCCGGACAGTGGGCTACGAGCAGTACTTC
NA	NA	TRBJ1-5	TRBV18	CASSLLRDGKDQPQHF	TGTGCCAGCTCACTACTCCGGGACGGCAAGGACCAGCCCCAGCATTTT
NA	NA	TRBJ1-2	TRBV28	CASRTGTGVPTVLF	TGTGCCAGCAGGACCGGGACGGGGGTGCCCACTGTCCTCTTC
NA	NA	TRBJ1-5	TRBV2	CASSGQGTSNQPQHF	TGTGCCAGCAGTGGGCAGGGAACCAGCAATCAGCCCCAGCATTTT
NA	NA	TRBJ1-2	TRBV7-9	CASSYGSTPVGYTF	TGTGCCAGCAGCTATGGGAGCACCCCGGTAGGCTACACCTTC
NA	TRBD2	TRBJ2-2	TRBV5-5	CASSPPPVAGGQGELFF	TGTGCCAGCAGCCCTCCTCCCGTAGCGGGAGGCCAGGGGGAGCTGTTTTTT
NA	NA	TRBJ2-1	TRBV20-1	CSASAFNEQFF	TGCAGTGCTAGTGCGTTTAATGAGCAGTTCTTC
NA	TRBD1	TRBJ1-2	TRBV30	CAWRRQGVGGYTF	TGTGCCTGGAGACGGCAGGGGGTTGGCGGCTACACCTTC
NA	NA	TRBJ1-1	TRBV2	CASNLLGSLNTEAFF	TGTGCCAGCAACCTCCTGGGCAGTCTGAACACTGAAGCTTTCTTT
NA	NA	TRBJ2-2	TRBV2	CASSVQGGTGELFF	TGTGCCAGCAGTGTGCAGGGAGGCACCGGGGAGCTGTTTTTT
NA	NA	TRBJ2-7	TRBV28	CASSPPGEGTYEQYF	TGTGCCAGCAGTCCTCCGGGAGAGGGGACCTACGAGCAGTACTTC
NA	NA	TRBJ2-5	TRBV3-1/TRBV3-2	CASSLTGETQYF	TGTGCCAGCAGCCTCACTGGGGAGACCCAGTACTTC
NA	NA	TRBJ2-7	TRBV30	CAWSRLMGYEQYF	TGTGCCTGGAGTAGACTAATGGGCTACGAGCAGTACTTC
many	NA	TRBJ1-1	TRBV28	CASSFLGGAGAFF	TGTGCCAGCAGTTTCTTGGGGGGCGCGGGAGCTTTCTTT
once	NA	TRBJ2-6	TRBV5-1	CASSLDAGSGANVLTF	TGCGCCAGCAGCTTGGATGCAGGGTCTGGGGCCAACGTCCTGACTTTC
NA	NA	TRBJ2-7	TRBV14	CASSQVYEQYF	TGTGCCAGCAGCCAAGTCTACGAGCAGTACTTC
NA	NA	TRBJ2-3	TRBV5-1	CASSLERHTDTQYF	TGCGCCAGCAGCTTGGAAAGACACACAGATACGCAGTATTTT
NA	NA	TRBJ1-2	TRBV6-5	CASKRRGATDYGYTF	TGTGCCAGCAAAAGACGGGGGGCCACGGACTATGGCTACACCTTC
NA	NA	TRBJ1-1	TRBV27	CASSLYPPNRPLEGSEAFF	TGTGCCAGCAGTTTATACCCCCCCAACAGACCCCTAGAGGGGTCTGAAGCTTTCTTT
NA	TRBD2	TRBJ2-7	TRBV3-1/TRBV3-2	CASSQGLAGHYEQYF	TGTGCCAGCAGCCAAGGTCTAGCGGGCCACTACGAGCAGTACTTC
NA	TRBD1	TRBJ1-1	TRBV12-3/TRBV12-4	CASSFRRGQRAFF	TGTGCCAGCAGTTTTCGTCGGGGACAGAGGGCTTTCTTT
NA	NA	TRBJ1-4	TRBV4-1	CASRLTAEEKKLFF	TGCGCCAGCAGGCTGACAGCCGAAGAAAAAAAACTGTTTTTT
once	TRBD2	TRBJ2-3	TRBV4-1	CASSQVGTSGGTSTDTQYF	TGCGCCAGCAGCCAAGTCGGGACTAGCGGGGGGACAAGCACAGATACGCAGTATTTT
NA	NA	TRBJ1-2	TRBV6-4	CASGFPGPRNYGYTF	TGTGCCAGCGGATTCCCAGGTCCTCGTAACTATGGCTACACCTTC
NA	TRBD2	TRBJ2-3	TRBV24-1	CATSVGSGGATDTQYF	TGTGCCACCAGTGTGGGTAGCGGGGGGGCTACAGATACGCAGTATTTT
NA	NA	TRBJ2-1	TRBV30	CAWSVRRYRTGHHNEQFF	TGTGCCTGGAGTGTACGTCGTTACAGGACCGGACATCACAATGAGCAGTTCTTC
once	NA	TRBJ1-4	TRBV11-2	CASSVGATNEKLFF	TGTGCCAGCAGCGTAGGGGCAACTAATGAAAAACTGTTTTTT
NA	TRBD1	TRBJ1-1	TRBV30	CAWGQGLNTEAFF	TGTGCCTGGGGACAGGGGTTGAACACTGAAGCTTTCTTT
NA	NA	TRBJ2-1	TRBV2	CASSPAVRLGARQFF	TGTGCCAGCAGCCCCGCCGTAAGACTAGGGGCGCGGCAGTTCTTC
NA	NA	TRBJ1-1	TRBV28	CASSETPQAEAFF	TGTGCCAGCAGTGAGACGCCACAAGCTGAAGCTTTCTTT
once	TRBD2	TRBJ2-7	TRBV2	CASRGTSGGYEQYF	TGTGCCAGCAGGGGTACTAGCGGGGGTTACGAGCAGTACTTC
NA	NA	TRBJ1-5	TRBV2	CASSADRHNQPQHF	TGTGCCAGCAGCGCGGACCGACACAATCAGCCCCAGCATTTT
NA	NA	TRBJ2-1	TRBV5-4	CASSLQGTYNEQFF	TGTGCCAGCAGCTTGCAAGGGACCTACAATGAGCAGTTCTTC
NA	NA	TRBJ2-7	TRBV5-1	CASSLAPGQNEQYF	TGCGCCAGCAGCCTAGCACCGGGACAAAACGAGCAGTACTTC
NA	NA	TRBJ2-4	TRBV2	CASSERKGVTDIQYF	TGTGCCAGCAGTGAACGGAAAGGGGTAACCGACATTCAGTACTTC
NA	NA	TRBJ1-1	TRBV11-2	CASSLVSLTEAFF	TGTGCCAGCAGCTTAGTCAGCCTAACTGAAGCTTTCTTT
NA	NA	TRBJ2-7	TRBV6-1	CASSEGLFRKTYEQYF	TGTGCCAGCAGTGAAGGGCTCTTCAGGAAGACCTACGAGCAGTACTTC
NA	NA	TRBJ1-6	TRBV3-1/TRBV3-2	CASSPTVSLSSPLHF	TGTGCCAGCAGCCCGACTGTAAGTCTGAGTTCACCCCTCCACTTT
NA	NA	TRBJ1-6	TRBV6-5	CASSYSVLGNSPLHF	TGTGCCAGCAGTTACTCCGTTTTGGGTAATTCACCCCTCCACTTT
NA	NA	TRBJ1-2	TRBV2	CASTPSVGAQHYGYTF	TGTGCCAGCACCCCCTCGGTGGGTGCTCAGCACTATGGCTACACCTTC
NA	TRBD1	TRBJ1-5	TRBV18	CASSPGQGFQPQHF	TGTGCCAGCTCACCGGGACAGGGGTTTCAGCCCCAGCATTTT
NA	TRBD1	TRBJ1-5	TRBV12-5	CASGGTDDSNQPQHF	TGTGCTAGTGGAGGGACAGACGATAGCAATCAGCCCCAGCATTTT
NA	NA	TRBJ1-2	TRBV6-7	CASSNRTEYGYTF	TGTGCCAGCAGTAACCGGACCGAGTATGGCTACACCTTC
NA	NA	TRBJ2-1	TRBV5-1	CASSLESEVQFF	TGCGCCAGCAGCTTGGAATCCGAAGTGCAGTTCTTC
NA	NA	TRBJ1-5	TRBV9	CASSVGGNGNQPQHF	TGTGCCAGCAGCGTAGGGGGTAACGGCAATCAGCCCCAGCATTTT